The sequence of this TCR beta chain was determined in a study of CD8 T cells in ankylosing spondylitis. Ten or more counts support this clonotype. Antigen specificity is unknown. Germline V CDR1 and CDR2: SGHTA, FQGNSA. Losses at the gene ends were 5 bases for V and 7 bases for J; bases not matched to a gene: 5. CDR3 length: 13 residues. Libraries for TCR beta were made by quantitative 5'-RACE with molecular barcodes. MiXCR, applied by TCRdb to the 5' RACE reads, yields one record per CDR3 protein. The sample includes fewer than 550,000 distinct CDR3 sequences, 5.3% of them seen just once. Study-wide findings and caveats: Disease-associated clones were reportedly significantly overrepresented in matched ankylosing spondylitis synovial fluid. In the blood and synovial fluid of reactive arthritis, some motif variants had been previously reported. Roughly 8 highly homologous variants made up a TCR beta motif, and this motif appeared characteristic of ankylosing spondylitis blood.

Sequencing was carried out using blood, either unsorted or a sorted T cell fraction (not recorded which). The source of this sequence is a male donor with ankylosing spondylitis. The chain couples TRBV7-2 to TRBJ1-2, with TRBD1 matching over 9 bases. CDR3 protein: CASSVQGALGYTF. The CDR3 DNA follows: TGTGCCAGCAGCGTACAGGGGGCGCTTGGCTACACCTTC.